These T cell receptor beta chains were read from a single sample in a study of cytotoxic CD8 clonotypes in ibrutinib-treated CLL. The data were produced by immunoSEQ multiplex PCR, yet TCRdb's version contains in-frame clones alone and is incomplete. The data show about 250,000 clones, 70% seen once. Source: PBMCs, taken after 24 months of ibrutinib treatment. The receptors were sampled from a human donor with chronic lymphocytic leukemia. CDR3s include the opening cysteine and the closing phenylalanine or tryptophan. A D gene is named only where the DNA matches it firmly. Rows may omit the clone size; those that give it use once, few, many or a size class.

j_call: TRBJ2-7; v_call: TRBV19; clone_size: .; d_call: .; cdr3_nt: TGTGCCAGTATTTGGTACACGAACTCCTACGAGCAGTACTTC; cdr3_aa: CASIWYTNSYEQYF
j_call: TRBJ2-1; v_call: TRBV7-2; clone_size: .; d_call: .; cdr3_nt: TGTGCCAGCAGCTTAGTGGCCTCGTCAGGCTACAATGAGCAGTTCTTC; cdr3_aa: CASSLVASSGYNEQFF
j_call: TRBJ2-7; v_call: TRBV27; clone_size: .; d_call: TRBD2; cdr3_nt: TGTGCCAGCAGTACGGGCGGGAGGGCCTACGAGCAGTACTTC; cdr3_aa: CASSTGGRAYEQYF
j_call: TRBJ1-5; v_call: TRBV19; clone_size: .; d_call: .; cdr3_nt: TGTGCCAGTACCCAGCCCCCGGACCAGCCCCAGCATTTT; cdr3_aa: CASTQPPDQPQHF
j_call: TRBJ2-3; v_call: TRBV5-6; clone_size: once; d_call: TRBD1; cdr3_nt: TGTGCCAGCAGCTTGAAGGGACAGGGAACAGATACGCAGTATTTT; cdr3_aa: CASSLKGQGTDTQYF
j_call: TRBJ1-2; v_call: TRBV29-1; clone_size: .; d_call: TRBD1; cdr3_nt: TGCAGCGTTGAAGAGGTAGGGGGCGCGGGCTACACCTTC; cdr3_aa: CSVEEVGGAGYTF
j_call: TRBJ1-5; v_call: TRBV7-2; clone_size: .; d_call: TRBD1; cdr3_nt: TGTGCCAGCGGTGGACAGGGGGTGGGGCAGCCCCAGCATTTT; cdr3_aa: CASGGQGVGQPQHF
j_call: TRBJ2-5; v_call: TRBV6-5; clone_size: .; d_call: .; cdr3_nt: TGTGCCAGCAGTCCGACCCGAGAGACCCAGTACTTC; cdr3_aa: CASSPTRETQYF
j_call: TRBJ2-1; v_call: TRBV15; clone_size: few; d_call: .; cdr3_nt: TGTGCCACCAGCAGAGCAGGGTACAATGAGCAGTTCTTC; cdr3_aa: CATSRAGYNEQFF
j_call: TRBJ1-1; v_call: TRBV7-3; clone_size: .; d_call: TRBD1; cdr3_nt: TGTGCCAGCAGCTTAACGGCAGGGGGCACTGAAGCTTTCTTT; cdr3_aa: CASSLTAGGTEAFF
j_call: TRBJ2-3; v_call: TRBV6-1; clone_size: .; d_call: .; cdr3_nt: TGTGCCAGCAGTTTGTCGTCGCGCGGCACAGATACGCAGTATTTT; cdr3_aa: CASSLSSRGTDTQYF
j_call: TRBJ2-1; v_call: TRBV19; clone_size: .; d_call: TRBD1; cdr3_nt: TGTGCCAGTAGTATGGGGGGACAGGCGTACAATGAGCAGTTCTTC; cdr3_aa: CASSMGGQAYNEQFF
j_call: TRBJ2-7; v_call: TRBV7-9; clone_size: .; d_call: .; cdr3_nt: TGTGCCAGCAGGGACTGGGGGGACCACTCCTACGAGCAGTACTTC; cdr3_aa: CASRDWGDHSYEQYF
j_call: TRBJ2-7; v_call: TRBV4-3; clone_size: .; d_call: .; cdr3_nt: TGCGCCAGCAGCCAAGATTTTAGCTCCTACGAGCAGTACTTC; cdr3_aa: CASSQDFSSYEQYF
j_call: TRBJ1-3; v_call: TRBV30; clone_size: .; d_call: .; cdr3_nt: TGTGCCTGGAGTTCGTCCTCTGGAAACACCATATATTTT; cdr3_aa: CAWSSSSGNTIYF
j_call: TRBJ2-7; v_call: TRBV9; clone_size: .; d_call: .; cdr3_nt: TGTGCCAGCAGCCCCCCCGGGACCGGCCTGCACGAGCAGTACTTC; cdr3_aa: CASSPPGTGLHEQYF
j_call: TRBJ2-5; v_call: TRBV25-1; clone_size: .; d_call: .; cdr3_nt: TGTGCCAGCAGTGAAATGGGGCAGACTTCCTCGGGCCAGTACTTC; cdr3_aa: CASSEMGQTSSGQYF
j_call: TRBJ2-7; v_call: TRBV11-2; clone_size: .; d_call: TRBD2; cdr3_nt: TGTGCCAGCAGACCAACTAGCGGGGACTCCTACGAGCAGTACTTC; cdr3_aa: CASRPTSGDSYEQYF
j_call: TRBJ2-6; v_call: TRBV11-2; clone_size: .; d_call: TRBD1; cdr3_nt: TGTGCCAGCAGCTTCCGACAGGGGTCCTCTGGGGCCAACGTCCTGACTTTC; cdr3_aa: CASSFRQGSSGANVLTF
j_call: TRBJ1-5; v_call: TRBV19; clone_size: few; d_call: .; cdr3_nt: TGTGCCAGTACTCCCCGGGTGGCAGGAAATCAGCCCCAGCATTTT; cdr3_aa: CASTPRVAGNQPQHF
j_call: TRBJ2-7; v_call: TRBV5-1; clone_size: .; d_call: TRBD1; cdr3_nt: TGCGCCAGCAGAGACAGGGAGTCCTACGAGCAGTACTTC; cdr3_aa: CASRDRESYEQYF
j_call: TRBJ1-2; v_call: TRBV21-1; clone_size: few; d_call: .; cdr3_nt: TGTGCCAGCAGCCGGGCGGAATATGGCTACACCTTC; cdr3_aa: CASSRAEYGYTF
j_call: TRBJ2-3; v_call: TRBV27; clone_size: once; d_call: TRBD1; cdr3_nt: TGTGCCAGCAGTTCGTTCGACAGGGGGCGCTCTGGCACAGATACGCAGTATTTT; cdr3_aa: CASSSFDRGRSGTDTQYF
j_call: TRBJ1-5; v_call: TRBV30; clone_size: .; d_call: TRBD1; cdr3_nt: TGTGCCTGGAGTCCGGACAGGATTAGCAATCAGCCCCAGCATTTT; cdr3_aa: CAWSPDRISNQPQHF
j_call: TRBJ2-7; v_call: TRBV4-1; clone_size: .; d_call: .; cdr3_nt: TGCGCCAGCAGCCAACAACCAGGGAGATCCTACGAGCAGTACTTC; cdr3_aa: CASSQQPGRSYEQYF
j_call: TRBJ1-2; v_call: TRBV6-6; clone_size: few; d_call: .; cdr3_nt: TGTGCCAGCAGTCGGGACAAGGGGTATGGCTACACCTTC; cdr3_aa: CASSRDKGYGYTF
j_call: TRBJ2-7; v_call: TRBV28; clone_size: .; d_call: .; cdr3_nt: TGTGCCAGCAGTTCCCGGATCTGGGAGCAGTACTTC; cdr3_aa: CASSSRIWEQYF
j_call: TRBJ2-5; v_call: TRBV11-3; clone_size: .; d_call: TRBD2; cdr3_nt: TGTGCCAGCAGCTCGGGACCCGGGGGGGGAGAGACCCAGTACTTC; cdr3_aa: CASSSGPGGGETQYF
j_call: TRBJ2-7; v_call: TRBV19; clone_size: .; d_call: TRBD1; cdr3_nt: TGTGCCAGTAGTCCCCAGGGACAGGGTACCTACGAGCAGTACTTC; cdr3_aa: CASSPQGQGTYEQYF
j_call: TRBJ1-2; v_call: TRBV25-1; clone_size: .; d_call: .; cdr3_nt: TGTGCCAGCAGCACAGGACGGATCCCCCCTCATTATGGCTACACCTTC; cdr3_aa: CASSTGRIPPHYGYTF
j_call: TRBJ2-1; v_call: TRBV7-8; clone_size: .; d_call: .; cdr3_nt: TGTGCCAGCAGCTTCCAAGACAGCAGGTACAATGAGCAGTTCTTC; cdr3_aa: CASSFQDSRYNEQFF
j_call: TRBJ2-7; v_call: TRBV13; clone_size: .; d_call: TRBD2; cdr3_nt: TGTGCCAGCAGCTCCGGGACTAGATCCTACGAGCAGTACTTC; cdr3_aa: CASSSGTRSYEQYF
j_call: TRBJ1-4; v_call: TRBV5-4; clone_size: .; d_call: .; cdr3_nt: TGTGCCAGCAGAGAGGGAGCAACTAATGAAAAACTGTTTTTT; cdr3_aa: CASREGATNEKLFF
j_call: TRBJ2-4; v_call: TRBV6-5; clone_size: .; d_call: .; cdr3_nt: TGTGCCAGCAGTATAGCCGGGACGGAGGAAAACATTCAGTACTTC; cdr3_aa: CASSIAGTEENIQYF
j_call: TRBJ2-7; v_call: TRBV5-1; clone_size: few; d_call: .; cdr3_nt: TGCGCCAGCAGCTGGACGGCGGTCGAGCAGTACTTC; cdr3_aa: CASSWTAVEQYF
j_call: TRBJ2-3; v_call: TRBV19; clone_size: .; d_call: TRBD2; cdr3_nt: TGTGCCGCCAGCCAGCTAGCGGGAGGATTCACAGATACGCAGTATTTT; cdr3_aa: CAASQLAGGFTDTQYF
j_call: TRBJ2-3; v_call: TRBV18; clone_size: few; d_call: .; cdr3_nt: TGTGCCAGCTCACCACCGGGATTGGGCACAGATACGCAGTATTTT; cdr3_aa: CASSPPGLGTDTQYF
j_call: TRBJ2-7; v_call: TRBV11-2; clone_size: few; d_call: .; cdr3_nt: TGTGCCAGCAGCTTACACGGGGAGCTAACCTACGAGCAGTACTTC; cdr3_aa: CASSLHGELTYEQYF
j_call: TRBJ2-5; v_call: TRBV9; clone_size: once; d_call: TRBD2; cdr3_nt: TGTGCCAGCAGCGCGGGGACTAGCGGGAGGGCCGGGGGTGAGACCCAGTACTTC; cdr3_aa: CASSAGTSGRAGGETQYF
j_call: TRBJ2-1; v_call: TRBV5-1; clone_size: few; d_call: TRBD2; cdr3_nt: TGCGCCAGCAGCTTGGCGGCGGGACTAGCGGGGTACAATGAGCAGTTCTTC; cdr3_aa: CASSLAAGLAGYNEQFF
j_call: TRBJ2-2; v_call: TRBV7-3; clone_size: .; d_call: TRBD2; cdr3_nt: TGTGCCAGTTCGGCGGGAGGACCCACCGGGGAGCTGTTTTTT; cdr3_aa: CASSAGGPTGELFF
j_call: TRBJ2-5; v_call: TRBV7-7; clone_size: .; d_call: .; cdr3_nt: TGTGCTAGCAGCCGGCCGGGGGAGGAGACCCAGTACTTC; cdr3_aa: CASSRPGEETQYF
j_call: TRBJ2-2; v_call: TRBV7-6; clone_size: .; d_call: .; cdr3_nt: TGTGCCAGCAGCTTACTTGAAACCGGGGAGCTGTTTTTT; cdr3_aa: CASSLLETGELFF
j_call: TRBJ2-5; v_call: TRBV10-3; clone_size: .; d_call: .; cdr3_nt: TGTGCCATCAGTGAAAACGGGAGTGGAGAGACCCAGTACTTC; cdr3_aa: CAISENGSGETQYF
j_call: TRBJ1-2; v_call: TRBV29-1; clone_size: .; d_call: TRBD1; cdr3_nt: TGCAGTGACGCAGGGGGCAACGGCTACACCTTC; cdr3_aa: CSDAGGNGYTF
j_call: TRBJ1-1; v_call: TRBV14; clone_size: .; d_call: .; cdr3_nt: TGTGCCAGCAGCCAAGCGGAAGTTGGGGCTTTCTTT; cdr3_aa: CASSQAEVGAFF
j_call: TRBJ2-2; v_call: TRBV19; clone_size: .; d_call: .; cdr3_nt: TGTGCCAGTAGTCATACGGTGCCCGGGGAGCTGTTTTTT; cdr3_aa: CASSHTVPGELFF
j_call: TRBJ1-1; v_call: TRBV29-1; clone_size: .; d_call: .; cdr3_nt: TGCAGCGTTATGAACACTGAAGCTTTCTTT; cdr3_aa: CSVMNTEAFF
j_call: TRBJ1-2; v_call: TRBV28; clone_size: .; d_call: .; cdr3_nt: TGTGCCAGCAGTTTGTTGGGGTTAAACTATGGCTACACCTTC; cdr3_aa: CASSLLGLNYGYTF
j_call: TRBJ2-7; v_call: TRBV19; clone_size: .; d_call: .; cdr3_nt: TGTGCCAGTAGTGAGCCGACTTCCCGATACGAGCAGTACTTC; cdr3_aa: CASSEPTSRYEQYF
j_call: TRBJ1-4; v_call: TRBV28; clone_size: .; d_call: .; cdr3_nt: TGTGCCAGCAGGCATACGCAGGGAAGTGGCGAAAAACTGTTTTTT; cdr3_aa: CASRHTQGSGEKLFF